A few counts support the clone carrying this T cell receptor beta chain. Antigen unknown. The sample is drawn from a study of T cell responses to AZD1222 COVID-19 vaccine. Study conclusions and caveats: Breadth and depth of Spike-specific TCRs rose after two AZD1222 doses.

Repertoires were generated with immunoSEQ multiplex PCR, while TCRdb's copy carries only in-frame clones and drops some. The sample contains 200,000 or so clones, approximately 90% of which appear only once. In germline, CDR1 is WSHSY, CDR2 SAAADI. The length of the CDR3 is 15 residues. V lost 2 bases to trimming and J lost 8 bases; unmatched junction nucleotides: 4. This TCR came from an adult in good health. The specimen was peripheral blood, collected on day 0 of AZD1222 vaccination. The chain joins TRBV10-2 to TRBJ2-1, with 12 bases that match TRBD2. The CDR3 DNA sequence: TGCGCCAGCAGTGAGCTAGCGGGGGGGCCTTATGAGCAGTTCTTC. Its translation: CASSELAGGPYEQFF.